This T cell receptor (beta chain) was sequenced for a study of early stage breast cancer tumors. At the level of the study: Most invasive tumors, about 80% of the 16, were ER+/PR+/HER2-. Each sample averaged around 9.4-fold read coverage.

Method: immunoSEQ multiplex PCR; TCRdb's copy keeps in-frame clones and lacks some. The table lists several thousand clones, roughly 70% of them singletons. Germline V lookup: CDR1 MNHEY, CDR2 SVGAGI. The CDR3 is 15 residues long. Trimming shortened V by 6 bases and J by 11 bases, and 25 bases separated the two germline ends. The chain recombines TRBV6-5 with TRBJ2-5; either TRBD1 or TRBD2 may fit D (7 bases each). The clonotype originates from a person aged 45 to 59 with breast cancer. The source material was breast tumor tissue. CDR3 sequence: CASSRLVTGRGEQYF. CDR3 coding DNA: TGTGCCAGCAGCCGCCTCGTGACAGGGAGGGGAGAGCAGTACTTC.